One and the same sample provided the 22 T cell receptor beta chains below, sequenced in a study of blood T cells in healthy people across ages. A second PCR of 7 to 11 cycles used a sample-barcoded 5' primer and a J-beta primer mix. Each CDR3 protein is one row after TCRdb ran MiXCR on the 5' RACE reads. The sample contains roughly 2 million distinct CDR3 sequences, about 49% of which appear only once. What was sequenced was blood. The receptor set was obtained from a woman between 35 and 50 years old in good health.

The chain recombines TRBV24-1 with TRBJ1-2; D uncertain. CDR1 and CDR2 (germline): KGHDR, SFDVKD. The CDR3 contains 12 residues. V was clipped by 2 bases and J by 9 bases, with 9 bases between them. This CDR3 is CATSDSSMSYTF. As DNA, the CDR3 is TGTGCCACCAGTGATTCATCTATGAGCTACACCTTC.

This clonotype was counted many times. V usage is TRBV25-1 and J usage is TRBJ2-7; 9 bases fit TRBD2. V shed 10 bases, J shed 4 bases, and the junction held 8 bases outside the gene matches. There are 13 residues in the CDR3. Germline-derived CDR1 and CDR2 are MGHDK and SYGVNS. The CDR3 DNA sequence: TGTGCCACCGGTGGCGGGGGGGCGTACGAGCAGTACTTC. Translated: CATGGGGAYEQYF.

The chain has TRBV20-1 and TRBJ2-3, with D tentatively TRBD1 (6 bases). V lost 3 bases and J 12 bases, leaving 22 bases between the germline ends. CDR1 DFQATT and CDR2 SNEGSKA come from the germline V gene (reference sequence). The CDR3 consists of 14 residues. Here the CDR3 DNA reads TGCAGTGCTAGTATTCGACGAGGGGGACGAGGACAGTATTTT. Translating it yields CSASIRRGGRGQYF.

CDR3 sequence (DNA): TGTGCCAGCAGCGTAGAAATGGGGGCCGGGGCCAACGTCCTGACTTTC. It encodes CASSVEMGAGANVLTF. The chain carries TRBV9 and TRBJ2-6; possible D gene TRBD1, 6 bases. Germline-derived CDR1 and CDR2 are SGDLS and YYNGEE. CDR3 size: 16 residues. V was trimmed by 0 bases and J by 4 bases, leaving 11 bases between them.

This chain links TRBV7-8 with TRBJ2-3, with TRBD1 identical over 10 bases. Germline V CDR1 and CDR2: SGHVS, FQNEAQ. There are 15 residues in the CDR3. V shed 5 bases and J 3 bases; nucleotides not matched to a gene: 5. CDR3 in DNA: TGTGCCAGCAGCATGAGACAGGGGGCAACAGATACGCAGTATTTT. Its protein is CASSMRQGATDTQYF.

This rearrangement joins TRBV20-1 to TRBJ1-6, with TRBD1 as a possible D gene (5 bases). The CDR3 is 16 residues long. V was clipped by 5 bases and J by 9 bases, with 23 bases between them. The V gene's germline CDR1 is DFQATT and CDR2 SNEGSKA (reference sequence). This CDR3 reads CSARSNGGIYGSPLHF. The CDR3 DNA is TGCAGTGCTCGATCAAACGGGGGAATTTATGGTTCACCCCTCCACTTT.

The CDR3 region has the DNA TGTGCCACCAGTGACCACTCCGATACGCAGTATTTT. This encodes CATSDHSDTQYF. V is TRBV24-1 and J is TRBJ2-3; D call uncertain. Between the trimmed V and J ends, which lost 4 bases and 6 bases, there was a span of 7 bases. Germline lookup yields CDR1 KGHDR and CDR2 SFDVKD. This CDR3 comprises 12 residues.

The DNA of the CDR3 is TGTGCCAGCAGCCCTGGTTTAGCGGCGGTTAGGTACTTC. Translating gives CASSPGLAAVRYF. This rearrangement joins TRBV5-6 to TRBJ2-5; a weak D match, TRBD2 (6 bases). This CDR3 has 13 residues. The V end lost 4 bases, the J end lost 13 bases, and 20 bases lay between the germline ends. Germline assignment: CDR1 SGHDT and CDR2 YYEEEE.

As to this clonotype: A read error may explain this, as a much larger clone is one base away. J is TRBJ1-4 and V is TRBV4-1; tentatively, D is TRBD1 (5 bases). Trimming pared 0 bases from V and 6 bases from J, leaving 17 bases between. The CDR3 sequence is 17 residues long. Looked up from germline, CDR1 is MGHRA and CDR2 is YSYEKL. The CDR3 DNA reads as TGCGCCAGCAGCCAAGATTGGGATGGCAGGGTGGATGAAAAACTGTTTTTT. Translating it yields CASSQDWDGRVDEKLFF.

V is TRBV29-1 and J is TRBJ1-5; perhaps TRBD1 as D (6 bases). CDR1 and CDR2 from the germline V gene are SQVTM and ANQGSEA. CDR3 length: 14 residues. V was shortened by 0 bases and J by 0 bases, with 6 bases between the two germline ends. CDR3 protein: CSVEEQGSNQPQHF. Written as DNA, the CDR3 is TGCAGCGTTGAAGAACAGGGTAGCAATCAGCCCCAGCATTTT.

This clonotype was seen a few times. The chain combines TRBV7-2 with TRBJ2-4; 7 bases fit TRBD1. CDR3 size: 17 residues. Germline CDR1 is SGHTA and CDR2 is FQGNSA. J gave up 0 bases and V 4 bases, and 9 bases lay outside the gene matches. DNA of the CDR3: TGTGCCAGCAGCTCTAGACAGGGATATCTAGCCAAAAACATTCAGTACTTC. This codes for CASSSRQGYLAKNIQYF.

This clonotype was counted a few times. The rearrangement uses TRBV27 and TRBJ2-4; TRBD2 matches at 9 bases. Germline-derived CDR1 and CDR2 are MNHEY and SMNVEV (reference sequence). The V and J ends lost 3 bases and 0 bases, in that order; junction bases with no gene match: 9. This CDR3 has 18 amino acids. CDR3 nucleotides: TGTGCCAGCAGTTTTCGGTCTAGCGGGGCCCTAGCCAAAAACATTCAGTACTTC. As protein: CASSFRSSGALAKNIQYF.

The gene calls are TRBV7-9 and TRBJ1-1; 7 bases fit TRBD1. This CDR3 is built from 14 residues. The ends lost 4 bases at V and 9 bases at J; junction bases unmatched: 11. In germline, CDR1 is SEHNR, CDR2 FQNEAQ (reference sequence). The CDR3 region has the DNA TGTGCCAGCAGCTCAAATAACTGGGACAGTCAAGCTTTCTTT. Its translation: CASSSNNWDSQAFF.

The rearrangement uses TRBV20-1 and TRBJ1-6, with TRBD1 matching 11 bases. The CDR3 length is 15 residues. The ends lost 6 bases at V and 6 bases at J; junction bases unmatched: 7. Germline V lookup: CDR1 DFQATT, CDR2 SNEGSKA (reference sequence). This CDR3 is CSARTGGIGNSPLHF. The CDR3 coding sequence is TGCAGTGCCAGGACAGGGGGCATTGGTAATTCACCCCTCCACTTT.

The V call is TRBV29-1, the J call TRBJ1-1; 10 nucleotides align to TRBD1. The ends lost 7 bases at V and 1 base at J; junction bases unmatched: 15. The CDR3 is made up of 17 amino acids. CDR1 is SQVTM and CDR2 is ANQGSEA in the germline V gene. CDR3 DNA: TGCAGCGCTGGGGGGCGACAGGGGGCGGAGGGGAACACTGAAGCTTTCTTT. Protein: CSAGGRQGAEGNTEAFF.

A few counts support this clonotype. In nucleotides, the CDR3 is TGTGCCAGCAGTTCGAGACTAGGAACTGAGCAGTTCTTC. This encodes CASSSRLGTEQFF. This rearrangement joins TRBV12-3 or TRBV12-4 to TRBJ2-1, with D possibly being TRBD2 (6 bases). The CDR3 contains 13 residues. V lost 4 bases to trimming and J lost 9 bases, with 13 bases between them.

The J gene is TRBJ2-1, the V gene TRBV12-3 or TRBV12-4; 10 bases align to TRBD2. V was clipped by 3 bases and J by 6 bases; unmatched bases: 5. This CDR3 has 15 residues. This CDR3 reads CASSFSLAGVNEQFF. The DNA of the CDR3 is TGTGCCAGCAGTTTTAGCCTAGCGGGGGTCAATGAGCAGTTCTTC.

This clonotype occurred many times. The chain employs TRBV6-4 and TRBJ2-3, with TRBD2 identical over 7 bases. The CDR3 contains 15 residues. The germline V gene encodes CDR1 MRHNA and CDR2 SNTAGT. J lost 0 bases, V lost 0 bases, and 0 bases had no gene match. CDR3 protein: CASSDSGGSTDTQYF. CDR3 in DNA: TGTGCCAGCAGTGACTCGGGGGGGAGCACAGATACGCAGTATTTT.

The V gene is TRBV28, the J gene TRBJ1-2, with 7 bases matching TRBD1. Germline loops: CDR1 MDHEN, CDR2 SYDVKM. The CDR3 is 14 amino acids. The V and J ends lost 5 bases and 4 bases, in that order; junction bases with no gene match: 7. The CDR3 reads CASSPIRDSYGYTF. The DNA for the CDR3 is TGTGCCAGCAGTCCCATCCGGGACAGCTATGGCTACACCTTC.

This clonotype was seen more than once but under ten times. This chain joins TRBV4-1 and TRBJ2-1; TRBD2 aligns across 11 bases. From germline, CDR1 is MGHRA and CDR2 YSYEKL. The V gene end was trimmed by 2 bases and the J gene end by 4 bases; junction bases not matched to a gene: 4. This CDR3 has 16 amino acids. The DNA for the CDR3 is TGCGCCAGCAGCCAAACGTCTAGCGGGGGGTACAATGAGCAGTTCTTC. It specifies CASSQTSSGGYNEQFF.

The chain is built from TRBV20-1 and TRBJ2-5; D uncertain. The CDR3 loop spans 12 amino acids. Trimming took off 6 bases at V and 11 bases at J, with 19 bases between the two ends. Per germline, CDR1 DFQATT and CDR2 SNEGSKA (reference sequence). The CDR3 DNA reads as TGCAGTGCGCGCACCTGGGGTAATGAGCAGTACTTC. This gives the protein CSARTWGNEQYF.

The sample holds a few counts of this clonotype. The chain has TRBV6-1 and TRBJ2-4; 7 nucleotides agree with TRBD1. The CDR3 is 12 amino acids. J gave up 8 bases and V 8 bases, and 6 bases lay outside the gene matches. Germline V gene sequence: CDR1 MNHNS, CDR2 SASEGT. The CDR3 DNA reads as TGTGCCAGCGGGGCAGGGGGAGACATTCAGTACTTC. Translated: CASGAGGDIQYF.